The 31 T cell receptor beta chains listed next were all sequenced from one sample in a study of blood T cell repertoires in COVID-19. Assay: immunoSEQ multiplex PCR; the TCRdb copy retains only in-frame clones and omits some. The table has roughly 260,000 clones, around 82% seen once. Sequenced sample: peripheral blood. The receptors stem from a woman in her 70s with acute or convalescent COVID-19.

The V call is TRBV5-1, the J call TRBJ1-2; TRBD1 matches at 11 bases. Trimming removed 0 bases from V and 5 bases from J; junction bases left unmatched: 3. CDR1 SGHRS and CDR2 YFSETQ come from the germline V gene. The CDR3 is 15 amino acids. Here the CDR3 DNA reads TGCGCCAGCAGCTTGGCCAGGGACAGGGGGTATGGCTACACCTTC. This translates into CASSLARDRGYGYTF. The variable domain in full, completed from reference TRBV5-1 and TRBJ1-2, reads KAGVTQTPRYLIKTRGQQVTLSCSPISGHRSVSWYQQTPGQGLQFLFEYFSETQRNKGNFPGRFSGRQFSNSRSEMNVSTLELGDSALYLCASSLARDRGYGYTFGSGTRLTVV.

V gene TRBV7-2 combines with J gene TRBJ2-6; 8 bases map to TRBD2. With V trimmed by 5 bases and J by 0 bases, 6 bases remained unmatched. Germline-derived CDR1 and CDR2 are SGHTA and FQGNSA. The CDR3 runs to 17 residues. Here the CDR3 reads CASSPPGGTSGANVLTF. As DNA, the CDR3 is TGTGCCAGCAGCCCCCCGGGGGGGACCTCTGGGGCCAACGTCCTGACTTTC.

The chain recombines TRBV5-1 with TRBJ1-3; possibly TRBD1 for D (5 bases). Germline values: CDR1 SGHRS, CDR2 YFSETQ. The CDR3 totals 15 residues. Trimming took off 0 bases at V and 0 bases at J, with 7 bases between the two ends. Here the CDR3 reads CASSLGGLSGNTIYF. In DNA, the CDR3 is TGCGCCAGCAGCTTGGGGGGCCTCTCTGGAAACACCATATATTTT.

V is TRBV4-3 and J is TRBJ1-6; D call uncertain. CDR1 LGHNA and CDR2 YSLEER come from the germline V gene. CDR3 length equals 14 residues. Trimming shortened V by 1 base and J by 9 bases, and 10 bases separated the two germline ends. CDR3 in DNA: TGCGCCAGCAGCCAAGGAGAAACTTCTTCACCCCTCCACTTT. The encoded protein is CASSQGETSSPLHF.

The chain couples TRBV28 to TRBJ2-7, with 7 nucleotides matching TRBD1. Looked up from germline, CDR1 is MDHEN and CDR2 is SYDVKM. The ends lost 2 bases at V and 4 bases at J; junction bases unmatched: 8. This CDR3 is 15 amino acids long. CDR3 protein: CASSLPRQGGYEQYF. The CDR3 region has the DNA TGTGCCAGCAGTTTACCCCGACAGGGTGGTTACGAGCAGTACTTC.

The chain carries TRBV4-3 and TRBJ1-6; D not certain. Trimming took 1 base from V and 5 from J, leaving 12 bases between them. The CDR3 consists of 16 residues. CDR1 is LGHNA and CDR2 is YSLEER in the germline V gene. This chain's CDR3 is CASSQVYRAHNSPLHF. CDR3 bases: TGCGCCAGCAGCCAAGTTTATAGAGCTCATAATTCACCCCTCCACTTT.

This rearrangement joins TRBV29-1 to TRBJ1-2; TRBD1 matches 8 bases. The J segment lost 7 bases and the V segment lost 5 bases, leaving 6 bases of the junction unmatched. The CDR3 contains 12 residues. Germline-derived CDR1 and CDR2 are SQVTM and ANQGSEA. CDR3 sequence reads: CSVSLQGGGYTF. The CDR3 nucleotides read TGCAGCGTTAGTCTACAGGGGGGTGGCTACACCTTC.

The gene calls are TRBV6-5 and TRBJ2-3; 8 bases match TRBD2. Per germline, CDR1 MNHEY and CDR2 SVGAGI. The trim removed 6 bases at V and 6 bases at J, leaving 8 bases unmatched. The CDR3 contains 14 residues. The chain's CDR3 is CASSLGGAFDTQYF. The CDR3, as DNA: TGTGCCAGCAGCCTCGGGGGGGCATTTGATACGCAGTATTTT.

The genes are TRBV10-3 and TRBJ2-7; 8 positions agree with TRBD2. The CDR3 runs to 15 residues. CDR1 is ENHRY and CDR2 is SYGVKD in the germline V gene. The trim removed 0 bases at V and 2 bases at J, leaving 3 bases unmatched. The CDR3 region has the DNA TGTGCCATCAGTGAGTCTAGCGGGGAACCCTACGAGCAGTACTTC. Translating it yields CAISESSGEPYEQYF.

This chain joins TRBV20-1 and TRBJ2-1; D is unclear. Germline V gives CDR1 DFQATT, CDR2 SNEGSKA (reference sequence). The V gene lost 6 bases and the J gene lost 8 bases, with 11 bases spanning the gap. CDR3 size: 11 residues. CDR3 nucleotide sequence: TGCAGTGCCCAAACAAGCGATGAGCAGTTCTTC. Amino acids: CSAQTSDEQFF.

The V call is TRBV7-9, the J call TRBJ2-2; maybe TRBD1 (6 bases). The CDR3 is made up of 16 amino acids. The V gene's germline CDR1 is SEHNR and CDR2 FQNEAQ (reference sequence). Trimming left V 6 bases short and J 3 bases short, with 17 bases between. CDR3 region: CASRVGAERYTGELFF. The CDR3 region has the DNA TGTGCCAGCAGAGTGGGGGCGGAGAGGTACACCGGGGAGCTGTTTTTT.

To note about this clone: At one of its ends the junction is not consistent with the germline gene, which may arise from a read error. This chain links TRBV7-7 with TRBJ2-5, with a possible D match to TRBD2 (5 bases). The V gene's germline CDR1 is SSHAT and CDR2 FNYEAQ (reference sequence). There are 14 residues in the CDR3. The CDR3 DNA follows: TGTGCTAGCAGCTTAGTATACGGGGTGGAGACCCAGTACTTC. Translating it yields CASSLVYGVETQYF.

The sample holds a few counts of this clone. The chain recombines TRBV20-1 with TRBJ1-6; D unclear. The germline CDR1 and CDR2 sequences are DFQATT and SNEGSKA (reference sequence). The germline V and J ends were trimmed by 6 bases and 10 bases, with 10 bases remaining between them. The CDR3 contains 11 residues. CDR3 residues: CSAGPYSPLHF. The CDR3 DNA follows: TGCAGTGCCGGTCCGTACTCACCCCTCCACTTT.

J is TRBJ1-2 and V is TRBV18, with 8 positions matching TRBD1. CDR3 length equals 15 residues. CDR1 is KGHSH, CDR2 LQKENI, per germline. With 6 bases clipped from V and 2 bases from J, the junction kept 8 bases outside the gene matches. CDR3 loop: CASSPGTGDNYGYTF. The CDR3 DNA follows: TGTGCCAGCTCCCCCGGGACAGGTGACAACTATGGCTACACCTTC.

As regards this clone: The sample contains more than one DNA sequence encoding this CDR3. The rearrangement joins TRBV12-3 or TRBV12-4 to TRBJ1-1; maybe TRBD1 (6 bases). This CDR3 contains 13 residues. Trimming stripped 7 bases from V and 1 base from J, with 10 bases between. The chain's CDR3 is CASNLDRNTEAFF. The CDR3 coding sequence is TGTGCCAGCAACCTGGACAGGAACACTGAAGCTTTCTTT.

Only a few counts were recorded for this clone. This chain uses TRBV30 with TRBJ1-6; D remains unclear. Germline CDR1 reads GTSNPN; CDR2 reads SVGIG (reference sequence). Trimming cost V 0 bases and J 4 bases, with 13 bases left between them. The length of the CDR3 is 16 residues. Here the CDR3 DNA reads TGTGCCTGGAGTGTAGAGGCTTTCCTTTATAATTCACCCCTCCACTTT. Its protein product is CAWSVEAFLYNSPLHF.

This rearrangement joins TRBV4-3 to TRBJ2-2; TRBD1 aligns across 8 bases. The CDR3 is 20 residues long. J gave up 5 bases and V 3 bases, and 20 bases lay outside the gene matches. Germline V gene lookup returns CDR1 LGHNA and CDR2 YSLEER. CDR3 protein: CASSHSRSAGGVSKTGELFF. Written as DNA, the CDR3 is TGCGCCAGCAGCCACAGTAGGTCGGCAGGGGGCGTTTCTAAAACCGGGGAGCTGTTTTTT.

This chain links TRBV7-2 with TRBJ1-3; tentatively, D is TRBD1 (5 bases). The CDR3 is 14 amino acids. The germline V and J ends were trimmed by 0 bases and 4 bases, with 7 bases remaining between them. Germline CDR1 reads SGHTA; CDR2 reads FQGNSA. The CDR3 DNA follows: TGTGCCAGCAGCTTAGCAGGGGTCGGAAACACCATATATTTT. Translated, it gives CASSLAGVGNTIYF.

This rearrangement joins TRBV6-6 to TRBJ1-5; perhaps TRBD1 as D (6 bases). The ends were cut back, 2 bases at V and 7 bases at J, with 15 bases in the middle. CDR1 MNHNY and CDR2 SVGAGI come from the germline V gene (reference sequence). The CDR3 loop spans 15 amino acids. In DNA, the CDR3 is TGTGCCAGCAGTTACACTGACAGGTCCAAACAGCCCCAGCATTTT. Translation: CASSYTDRSKQPQHF.

CDR3 loop: CASSSLTSGGAYEQFF. CDR3 DNA: TGTGCCAGCAGCTCCTTGACTAGCGGGGGGGCGTATGAGCAGTTCTTC. V and J are TRBV5-4 and TRBJ2-1; 14 nucleotides align to TRBD2. The CDR3 runs 16 residues. The V gene end was trimmed by 3 bases and the J gene end by 8 bases; junction bases not matched to a gene: 7. Germline V gives CDR1 SGHNT, CDR2 YYREEE (reference sequence).

V and J are TRBV3-1 (or the pseudogene TRBV3-2) and TRBJ1-2; TRBD1 agrees at 7 bases. Germline V gives CDR1 LGHDT, CDR2 YNNKEL (reference sequence). CDR3 size: 14 residues. The J segment lost 2 bases and the V segment lost 5 bases, leaving 5 bases of the junction unmatched. CDR3 in DNA: TGTGCCAGCAGCTTCAGGGGGGAAAACTATGGCTACACCTTC. It is translated as CASSFRGENYGYTF.

The chain couples TRBV28 to TRBJ2-1; 11 nucleotides agree with TRBD1. The CDR3 has 15 residues. Germline V CDR1 and CDR2: MDHEN, SYDVKM. With 7 bases clipped from V and 0 bases from J, the junction kept 2 bases outside the gene matches. The chain's CDR3 is CASIGTGGSYNEQFF. Written as DNA, the CDR3 is TGTGCCAGCATCGGGACAGGGGGCTCCTACAATGAGCAGTTCTTC.

J is TRBJ2-7 and V is TRBV6-2 or TRBV6-3; D gene ambiguous. V dropped 2 bases and J dropped 7 bases, with 12 bases sitting between them. The length of the CDR3 is 13 residues. Germline V gene lookup returns CDR1 MNHEY and CDR2 SVGEGT. DNA for the CDR3: TGTGCCAGCAGTTACCCAGGCCCCTCGGAGCAGTACTTC. It codes for CASSYPGPSEQYF.

The chain has TRBV6-1 and TRBJ1-3; no clear D gene. This CDR3 region has 14 residues. Trimming cost V 0 bases and J 6 bases, with 9 bases left between them. In germline, CDR1 is MNHNS, CDR2 SASEGT. The CDR3: CASSEAGGENTIYF. CDR3 nucleotide sequence: TGTGCCAGCAGTGAAGCGGGCGGGGAAAACACCATATATTTT.

The chain has TRBV18 and TRBJ2-2; 9 nucleotides line up with TRBD2. This CDR3 contains 15 residues. With 3 bases clipped from V and 2 bases from J, the junction kept 1 base outside the gene matches. Looked up from germline, CDR1 is KGHSH and CDR2 is LQKENI. The CDR3, as DNA: TGTGCCAGCTCACCGCTAGCGGGAAACACCGGGGAGCTGTTTTTT. Its translation: CASSPLAGNTGELFF.

This chain connects TRBV18 to TRBJ2-2, with D possibly being TRBD1 (6 bases). The CDR3 covers 15 residues. Germline V gives CDR1 KGHSH, CDR2 LQKENI. Trimming removed 1 base at V and 2 bases at J, with 8 bases between. CDR3 sequence reads: CASSPLDSNTGELFF. The CDR3 region has the DNA TGTGCCAGCTCACCACTGGACAGTAACACCGGGGAGCTGTTTTTT. The whole variable domain, remainder taken from reference TRBV18 and TRBJ2-2, is NAGVMQNPRHLVRRRGQEARLRCSPMKGHSHVYWYRQLPEEGLKFMVYLQKENIIDESGMPKERFSAEFPKEGPSILRIQQVVRGDSAAYFCASSPLDSNTGELFFGEGSRLTVL.

The V and J genes are TRBV5-5 and TRBJ1-3; TRBD1 might be the D (5 bases). Trimming left V 1 base short and J 4 bases short, with 9 bases between. This CDR3 is 14 amino acids long. The V gene's germline CDR1 is SGHKS and CDR2 YYEKEE (reference sequence). The CDR3 reads CASSLIRAGNTIYF. CDR3 coding DNA: TGTGCCAGCAGCTTGATCAGGGCCGGAAACACCATATATTTT.

The chain links TRBV4-3 to TRBJ2-6; weak D call: TRBD1 (5 bases). The V end was cut by 0 bases, the J end by 1 base, with 13 bases between. The CDR3 contains 18 residues. Germline V gene data show CDR1 as LGHNA and CDR2 as YSLEER. The CDR3 sequence: CASSQDRIGVSGANVLTF. The CDR3 DNA is TGCGCCAGCAGCCAAGATCGTATAGGGGTTTCTGGGGCCAACGTCCTGACTTTC.

The chain links TRBV12-3 or TRBV12-4 to TRBJ1-6; D unclear. This CDR3 contains 13 residues. Between the trimmed V and J ends, which lost 3 bases and 7 bases, there was a span of 7 bases. DNA of the CDR3: TGTGCCAGCAGTTTCCGGGGAAATTCACCCCTCCACTTT. Encoded protein: CASSFRGNSPLHF.

This chain joins TRBV5-1 and TRBJ1-1, with D unclear. Germline V gene lookup returns CDR1 SGHRS and CDR2 YFSETQ. V was pared by 2 bases and J by 8 bases, with 7 bases between. The CDR3 spans 11 residues. CDR3 nucleotides: TGCGCCAGCAGCTTAAGCGGGGAAGCTTTCTTT. Encoded protein: CASSLSGEAFF.

V gene TRBV24-1 combines with J gene TRBJ1-2; the D gene is possibly TRBD1 (6 bases). CDR1 and CDR2 (germline): KGHDR, SFDVKD. The CDR3 is 15 amino acids. Trimming took 2 bases from V and 4 from J, leaving 13 bases between them. In DNA form, the CDR3 reads TGTGCCACCAGTGATTATGGCAGGGGAATCTATGGCTACACCTTC. Its translation is CATSDYGRGIYGYTF.